Sequencing of this TCR beta chain was carried out in a study of blood T cell repertoires in COVID-19. Study-level information: The United States, Italy and Spain provided the acute and convalescent COVID-19 samples. Sample material is recorded as cDNA or gDNA derived from T cells, B-cell-depleted T cells, or PBMCs.

The junction had 8 bases not matched to a gene; V was cut back by 5 bases and J by 3 bases. The CDR3 has 15 residues. Germline-derived CDR1 and CDR2 are SEHNR and FQNEAQ (reference sequence). Authors' methods: Reference gene primer amplification gave estimated nucleated cell counts. Using immunoSEQ multiplex PCR, the repertoire was profiled, and TCRdb retains in-frame clones only, with some absent. From that table come the V and J calls and clone size; the DNA was used to work out D and trimming. The sample carries 30,000 to 40,000 clones, around nine tenths recorded once. The clonotype was recovered from a man aged 65 to 85 with active COVID-19. The rearrangement uses TRBV7-9 and TRBJ2-5, with 8 bases aligning to TRBD1. Sequenced: peripheral blood. CDR3 nucleotide sequence: TGTGCCAGCAGCCAGGGGGCGTACAGGGAAGAGACCCAGTACTTC. As protein: CASSQGAYREETQYF.